Given below is one T cell receptor beta chain in context. Its specificity is not known. This specimen comes from a study of CD4 T cell repertoires in COVID-19. Study in general: CFSE-low cells expanded nine to eleven days with IL-2, then restimulated with other coronavirus spikes. Study-level findings and limits: Sharing of several most expanded SARS-CoV-2-reactive clonotypes across memory subsets suggested intraclonal diversification. Some SARS-CoV-2 clonotypes, between about 6.5 and 25%, recurred in SARS-CoV and/or HKU1 cultures.

The table came from immunoSEQ multiplex PCR; TCRdb's copy has only in-frame clones and leaves some out. Among some 80,000 clones, under 90% were seen once, and the ten largest hold roughly 0.58%. This clonotype was obtained from a human donor who had COVID-19. The starting material was CD4+ T cells from peripheral blood, obtained after recovery from COVID-19.

CDR3 amino acids: CASSLAPGSNEKLFF. The DNA for the CDR3 is TGTGCCAGCAGCTTGGCCCCAGGCAGTAATGAAAAACTGTTTTTT. This chain links TRBV5-4 with TRBJ1-4; D gene ambiguous. Germline V lookup: CDR1 SGHNT, CDR2 YYREEE (reference sequence). V was trimmed by 0 bases and J by 4 bases, leaving 10 bases between them. The CDR3 covers 15 residues.